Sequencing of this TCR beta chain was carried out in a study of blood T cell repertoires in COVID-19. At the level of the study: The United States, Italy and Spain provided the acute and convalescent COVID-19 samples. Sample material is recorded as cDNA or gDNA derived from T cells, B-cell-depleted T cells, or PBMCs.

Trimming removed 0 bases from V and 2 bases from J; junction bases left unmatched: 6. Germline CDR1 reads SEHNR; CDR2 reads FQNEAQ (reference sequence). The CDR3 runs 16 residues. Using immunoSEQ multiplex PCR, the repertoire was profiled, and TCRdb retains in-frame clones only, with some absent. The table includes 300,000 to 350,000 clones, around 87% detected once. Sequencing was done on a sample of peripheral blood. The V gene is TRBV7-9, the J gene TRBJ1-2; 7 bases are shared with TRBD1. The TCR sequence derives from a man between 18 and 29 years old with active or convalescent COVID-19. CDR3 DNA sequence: TGTGCCAGCAGCTTAGCCGGGACAGAGGCAAACTATGGCTACACCTTC. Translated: CASSLAGTEANYGYTF.